These 27 T cell receptor beta chains share one sample of origin, sequenced in a study of T cells in Graves' hyperthyroidism and ophthalmopathy. Researchers took RNA transcripts and amplified the TCR beta CDR3 regions from them. An initial round of RT-PCR targeting the TCR CDR3 relied on the HTBI primer set. TCRdb re-called the multiplex PCR reads through MiXCR, storing one row per CDR3 protein. The sample has about 360,000 distinct CDR3 sequences; about 13% are singletons. Sequenced: blood. The receptors were gathered from a woman under 30 with Graves' hyperthyroidism.

The chain has TRBV15 and TRBJ2-3; D unresolved. The CDR3 has 15 amino acids. Trimming took 1 base from V and 2 from J, leaving 10 bases between them. CDR1 and CDR2 (germline): LNHNV, YYDKDF (reference sequence). The CDR3 region has the DNA TGTGCCACCAGCAGAGTCCCGGGCCCCACAGATACGCAGTATTTT. This gives the protein CATSRVPGPTDTQYF. Drawing the rest from reference TRBV15 and TRBJ2-3, the complete variable domain is DAMVIQNPRYQVTQFGKPVTLSCSQTLNHNVMYWYQQKSSQAPKLLFHYYDKDFNNEADTPDNFQSRRPNTSFCFLDIRSPGLGDTAMYLCATSRVPGPTDTQYFGPGTRLTVL.

This clonotype was seen only a few times. The CDR3 nucleotides are TGTGCCAGCTCGCTGAGCGGACGGGAAGCCAAAAACATTCAGTACTTC. Its translation: CASSLSGREAKNIQYF. The chain recombines TRBV18 with TRBJ2-4, with D possibly TRBD2 on 5 matching bases. The germline CDR1 and CDR2 sequences are KGHSH and LQKENI. Trimming took 6 bases from V and 0 from J, leaving 15 bases between them. This CDR3 comprises 16 residues.

This clonotype was seen ten or more times. The rearrangement links TRBV14 to TRBJ1-1, with D hard to call. The CDR3 extends over 13 amino acids. Germline V gene sequence: CDR1 SGHDN, CDR2 FVKESK. V was trimmed by 2 bases and J by 4 bases, leaving 8 bases between them. The CDR3 DNA reads TGTGCCAGCAGCCAACCCCCGAGCACTGAAGCTTTCTTT. The encoded protein is CASSQPPSTEAFF.

This chain links TRBV7-6 with TRBJ2-7; D possibly corresponds to TRBD2 (6 bases). V gave up 2 bases and J gave up 3 bases, with 20 bases separating them. CDR1 and CDR2 from the germline V gene are SGHVS and FNYEAQ. CDR3 length equals 17 residues. The CDR3 sequence: CASSLLGRDSNHYEQYF. CDR3 in DNA: TGTGCCAGCAGCTTACTAGGTCGGGACTCTAATCACTACGAGCAGTACTTC.

The CDR3 bases are TGTGCCAGTAGTATGGGGGTAAATCAGCCCCAGCATTTT. Translated: CASSMGVNQPQHF. J is TRBJ1-5 and V is TRBV19; maybe TRBD1 (5 bases). V was cut by 3 bases and J by 4 bases, with 7 bases left in between. This CDR3 region has 13 residues. CDR1 and CDR2 (germline): LNHDA, SQIVND (reference sequence).

The table lists this clonotype with many counts. The V call is TRBV20-1, the J call TRBJ2-1; TRBD2 matches 9 bases. V dropped 6 bases and J dropped 4; count of bases not matched to a gene: 7. The CDR3 is 14 residues long. Germline assignment: CDR1 DFQATT and CDR2 SNEGSKA (reference sequence). The CDR3 reads CSAQGSGRYNEQFF. The DNA of the CDR3 is TGCAGTGCCCAGGGTAGCGGGAGATACAATGAGCAGTTCTTC.

The rearrangement links TRBV5-1 to TRBJ1-1; a possible D gene is TRBD1 (6 bases). This CDR3 is 15 amino acids long. Germline V CDR1 and CDR2: SGHRS, YFSETQ. Trimming removed 4 bases from V and 2 bases from J, with 15 bases in between. CDR3 nucleotide sequence: TGCGCCAGCAGCCACCCTCGGGGGGGCAACACTGAAGCTTTCTTT. Its protein product is CASSHPRGGNTEAFF.

The chain couples TRBV10-3 to TRBJ2-1, with a possible D match to TRBD2 (5 bases). The CDR3 covers 15 residues. Trimming pared 4 bases from V and 5 bases from J, leaving 15 bases between. Looked up from germline, CDR1 is ENHRY and CDR2 is SYGVKD. The CDR3 nucleotides are TGTGCCATCAGTGTAAGACCTGGGGAGAACAATGAGCAGTTCTTC. Protein sequence: CAISVRPGENNEQFF.

Many counts were recorded for this clonotype. CDR3 sequence (DNA): TGTGCCAGCAGCTTTATGGGCAGTCCTTATAGTGAAGCTTTCTTT. This codes for CASSFMGSPYSEAFF. The V and J genes are TRBV5-6 and TRBJ1-1, with D hard to call. This CDR3 has 15 residues. Germline V lookup: CDR1 SGHDT, CDR2 YYEEEE. The V gene lost 2 bases and the J gene lost 7 bases, with 18 bases spanning the gap.

The chain links TRBV19 to TRBJ2-2; TRBD1 or TRBD2 may be the D gene (5 bases each). The CDR3 totals 14 residues. V was trimmed by 6 bases and J by 1 base, leaving 9 bases between them. Germline V gene data show CDR1 as LNHDA and CDR2 as SQIVND (reference sequence). CDR3 amino acids: CASRWGRNTGELFF. CDR3 DNA sequence: TGTGCCAGTAGATGGGGACGGAACACCGGGGAGCTGTTTTTT.

The table lists this clonotype with many counts. The J gene is TRBJ2-3, the V gene TRBV7-3; 11 bases map to TRBD2. The germline V gene has CDR1 SGHTA and CDR2 FQGTGA. CDR3 length: 16 amino acids. The trim removed 4 bases at V and 2 bases at J, leaving 5 bases unmatched. Written as DNA, the CDR3 is TGTGCCAGCAGCTCGGGACTAGCGGAGATCACAGATACGCAGTATTTT. Translated, it gives CASSSGLAEITDTQYF.

At least ten counts were recorded for this clonotype. The gene calls are TRBV20-1 and TRBJ2-7, with 8 bases aligning to TRBD2. CDR3 length: 12 amino acids. Looked up from germline, CDR1 is DFQATT and CDR2 is SNEGSKA (reference sequence). V was pared by 5 bases and J by 5 bases, with 5 bases of the junction left unmatched. The CDR3: CSALAGLDEQYF. The CDR3, as DNA: TGCAGTGCTTTAGCGGGGTTGGACGAGCAGTACTTC.

This clonotype was counted ten times or more. J is TRBJ1-5 and V is TRBV20-1, with 9 bases lining up with TRBD1. Trimming cost V 3 bases and J 0 bases; bases outside gene matches: 6. Germline CDR1 reads DFQATT; CDR2 reads SNEGSKA (reference sequence). The CDR3 is 16 residues long. This CDR3 reads CSARRTGDNSNQPQHF. CDR3 bases: TGCAGTGCTAGGCGGACAGGGGACAATAGCAATCAGCCCCAGCATTTT.

V usage is TRBV30 and J usage is TRBJ1-2, with D unclear. The germline V and J ends were trimmed by 2 bases and 4 bases, with 8 bases remaining between them. Germline V gene lookup returns CDR1 GTSNPN and CDR2 SVGIG (reference sequence). The CDR3 has 12 residues. The CDR3 DNA sequence: TGTGCCTGGAGTATAGGGCTCTATGGCTACACCTTC. It encodes CAWSIGLYGYTF.

In this sample, this clonotype turned up a few times. This chain uses TRBV4-1 with TRBJ2-7; 12 nucleotides align to TRBD2. Germline lookup yields CDR1 MGHRA and CDR2 YSYEKL. The V segment lost 1 base and the J segment 7 bases; nucleotides outside the gene matches: 8. The CDR3 has 16 residues. The CDR3 region is CASSQGATSGGREQYF. For the CDR3, the DNA is TGCGCCAGCAGCCAAGGGGCTACTAGCGGGGGGAGGGAGCAGTACTTC.

This clonotype came up many times. The rearrangement uses TRBV20-1 and TRBJ2-2; weak D call: TRBD2 (6 bases). Germline lookup yields CDR1 DFQATT and CDR2 SNEGSKA (reference sequence). V lost 1 base and J lost 3, with 15 bases in between. There are 16 residues in the CDR3. CDR3 DNA sequence: TGCAGTGCTAGAGCTTGGAGAGGGGAGGACACCGGGGAGCTGTTTTTT. It yields the protein CSARAWRGEDTGELFF.

This clonotype has at least ten counts. The chain employs TRBV7-2 and TRBJ1-1, with D unclear. Trimming stripped 6 bases from V and 4 bases from J, with 3 bases between. The CDR3 has 10 amino acids. Per germline, CDR1 SGHTA and CDR2 FQGNSA. The CDR3 protein is CASSGTEAFF. The CDR3 DNA follows: TGTGCCAGCAGTGGCACTGAAGCTTTCTTT.

This clonotype was observed a single time. The conserved final phenylalanine or tryptophan is absent from the CDR3, which likely points to a read error. V is TRBV7-6 and J is TRBJ2-7; 8 bases line up with TRBD1. The CDR3 consists of 13 residues. Germline CDR1 is SGHVS and CDR2 is FNYEAQ. The trim removed 5 bases at V and 4 bases at J, leaving 4 bases unmatched. CDR3 sequence: CASSLGTGYEQYL. The CDR3 coding sequence is TGTGCCAGCAGCCTAGGGACAGGTTACGAGCAGTACCTC.

This clonotype occurred many times. This chain uses TRBV12-3 or TRBV12-4 with TRBJ2-3; TRBD1 is a possible D gene (6 bases). The V gene lost 1 base and the J gene lost 2 bases, with 10 bases spanning the gap. The CDR3 has 15 residues. This chain's CDR3 is CASSLGGQPTDTQYF. DNA for the CDR3: TGTGCCAGCAGTTTAGGTGGACAGCCCACAGATACGCAGTATTTT.

This chain connects TRBV10-1 to TRBJ1-6; unclear D gene. CDR1 and CDR2 from the germline V gene are WNHNN and SYGVQD (reference sequence). V was pared by 8 bases and J by 7 bases, with 15 bases between. The CDR3 contains 14 residues. The CDR3: CASFPSTGNSPLHF. CDR3 in DNA: TGCGCCAGCTTCCCTTCGACGGGGAATTCACCCCTCCACTTT.

Note on this clonotype: A much larger clone differs from this one at a single base, so this may be a read error. V gene TRBV2 combines with J gene TRBJ1-3; D gene ambiguous. Germline values: CDR1 SNHLY, CDR2 FYNNEI. The CDR3 extends over 15 amino acids. CDR3 in amino acids: CASSYRGLGGNTTYF. The CDR3 DNA follows: TGTGCCAGCAGCTATCGAGGTCTAGGTGGAAACACCACATATTTT.

The chain joins TRBV2 to TRBJ2-3; 11 bases are shared with TRBD1. Germline CDR1 and CDR2: SNHLY and FYNNEI. The CDR3 contains 15 residues. With V trimmed by 4 bases and J by 5 bases, 5 bases remained unmatched. In DNA, the CDR3 is TGTGCCAGCAGTGGCCGGGACAGGGGGGTAGATACGCAGTATTTT. This sequence encodes CASSGRDRGVDTQYF.

The table lists this clonotype with many counts. This rearrangement joins TRBV6-1 to TRBJ2-3; weak D call: TRBD1 (6 bases). This CDR3 has 15 amino acids. V lost 6 bases and J 2 bases, leaving 15 bases between the germline ends. Germline V lookup: CDR1 MNHNS, CDR2 SASEGT. CDR3 in amino acids: CASRGQRTYTDTQYF. CDR3 sequence (DNA): TGTGCCAGCAGAGGACAGAGAACCTACACAGATACGCAGTATTTT.

This clonotype was counted at least ten times. This chain joins TRBV6-2 or TRBV6-3 and TRBJ2-2; the D is unclear. Germline assignment: CDR1 MNHEY and CDR2 SVGEGT. The ends were cut back, 6 bases at V and 2 bases at J, with 7 bases in the middle. The CDR3 has 13 amino acids. The CDR3 sequence: CASRLFNTGELFF. The CDR3 region has the DNA TGTGCCAGCAGACTCTTCAACACCGGGGAGCTGTTTTTT.

The chain recombines TRBV4-3 with TRBJ2-3; D assignment may be TRBD1 or TRBD2 (5 bases each). V was trimmed by 0 bases and J by 0 bases, leaving 16 bases between them. The CDR3 has 18 residues. Germline assignment: CDR1 LGHNA and CDR2 YSLEER. CDR3 sequence: CASSQESGGRFSTDTQYF. Written as DNA, the CDR3 is TGCGCCAGCAGCCAAGAAAGTGGGGGAAGGTTTAGCACAGATACGCAGTATTTT.

Concerning this clonotype itself: This may be a read error, as it is one base from a much larger clone. V usage is TRBV5-1 and J usage is TRBJ2-7; 9 nucleotides align to TRBD1. The DNA end favors TRBJ2-1, so the J call may be wrong. CDR3 length: 15 residues. The V gene's germline CDR1 is SGHRS and CDR2 YFSETQ. The CDR3 coding sequence is TGCGCCAGCAGCCAAGCCGGGACAGGGTACTACGAGCAGTTCTTC. This encodes CASSQAGTGYYEQFF.

This clonotype was recorded many times. The chain recombines TRBV6-1 with TRBJ2-7, with D possibly matching TRBD2 (6 bases). Between the trimmed V and J ends, which lost 6 bases and 0 bases, there was a span of 24 bases. The CDR3 is 18 amino acids. CDR1 and CDR2 (germline): MNHNS, SASEGT. CDR3 region: CASSSERVTLLSSYEQYF. The DNA of the CDR3 is TGTGCCAGCAGCTCCGAGCGGGTAACTCTCCTGAGCTCCTACGAGCAGTACTTC.